This TCR beta chain was identified during a study of cytomegalovirus exposure and HLA in healthy donors. Overall study findings and caveats: Immune exposure information comprised only CMV serostatus.

Primers: 60 Vbeta forward and 13 Jbeta reverse. Sequenced by immunoSEQ multiplex PCR; TCRdb stores in-frame clones only, minus some. The table has under 200,000 clones, roughly 70% seen once. About this clone itself: Its antigen is still unknown.

Germline V gene sequence: CDR1 KGHSH, CDR2 LQKENI. This CDR3 is built from 16 residues. Between the trimmed V and J ends, which lost 3 bases and 1 base, there was a span of 12 bases. The chain recombines TRBV18 with TRBJ1-4, with D tentatively TRBD1 (6 bases). This receptor was obtained from a woman between 45 and 65 years old in good health and CMV-seropositive. Sequencing was carried out using PBMCs. CDR3 in amino acids: CASSPQGGGTNEKLFF. The CDR3 region has the DNA TGTGCCAGCTCACCCCAGGGAGGGGGAACTAATGAAAAACTGTTTTTT. The full variable domain, completed using reference TRBV18 and TRBJ1-4, is NAGVMQNPRHLVRRRGQEARLRCSPMKGHSHVYWYRQLPEEGLKFMVYLQKENIIDESGMPKERFSAEFPKEGPSILRIQQVVRGDSAAYFCASSPQGGGTNEKLFFGSGTQLSVL.